This TCR beta chain was sequenced for a study of OX40 agonist ivuxolimab in advanced cancers. Study-wide background: At doses from 0.01 to 10 mg/kg, patients were given intravenous ivuxolimab every 2 weeks. Regarding the study as a whole: Determination of antigen specificity was not performed for the expanded peripheral T cells. Researchers report that CD8+ T cells had, on average, more expanded clones than CD4+.

The CDR3 contains 17 residues. Trimming took 5 bases from V and 4 from J; bases not matched to a gene: 11. Germline V gene data show CDR1 as SGHTA and CDR2 as FQGNSA. Only in-frame clones appear in the TCRdb table, and some are missing; sequencing was by immunoSEQ multiplex PCR. The data contain 77,000 or so clones, roughly 91% of them singletons. Details on this clone: Its antigen is not known.

The receptor was derived from an adult with an advanced solid tumor such as melanoma, head and neck, liver or kidney cancer. Sequenced here: CD4+ or CD8+ T cells sorted from blood, sampled in a trial of the OX40 agonist ivuxolimab. This rearrangement joins TRBV7-2 to TRBJ2-6, with TRBD2 identical over 7 bases. The CDR3 DNA follows: TGTGCCAGCAGCCCGACGATCCCAGCGGGAGGGGCCAACGTCCTGACTTTC. It yields the protein CASSPTIPAGGANVLTF.